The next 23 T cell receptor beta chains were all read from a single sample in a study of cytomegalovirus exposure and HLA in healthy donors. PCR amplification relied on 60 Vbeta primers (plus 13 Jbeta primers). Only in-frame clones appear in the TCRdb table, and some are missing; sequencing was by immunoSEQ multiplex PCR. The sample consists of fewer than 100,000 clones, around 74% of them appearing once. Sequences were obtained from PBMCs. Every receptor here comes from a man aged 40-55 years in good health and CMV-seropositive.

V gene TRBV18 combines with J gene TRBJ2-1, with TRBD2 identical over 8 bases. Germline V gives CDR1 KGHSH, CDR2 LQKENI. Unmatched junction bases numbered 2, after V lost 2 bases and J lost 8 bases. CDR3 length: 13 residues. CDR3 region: CASSPEAGDEQFF. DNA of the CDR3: TGTGCCAGCTCACCAGAAGCGGGAGATGAGCAGTTCTTC.

The CDR3 protein is CASSARDYEQYF. The CDR3, as DNA: TGTGCCAGCAGCGCCAGGGACTACGAGCAGTACTTC. The rearrangement uses TRBV7-9 and TRBJ2-7, with a possible D match to TRBD1 (5 bases). Per the germline V gene, CDR1 is SEHNR and CDR2 is FQNEAQ (reference sequence). With 5 bases removed from V and 3 bases from J, the gap between germline ends came to 8 bases. CDR3 length equals 12 residues.

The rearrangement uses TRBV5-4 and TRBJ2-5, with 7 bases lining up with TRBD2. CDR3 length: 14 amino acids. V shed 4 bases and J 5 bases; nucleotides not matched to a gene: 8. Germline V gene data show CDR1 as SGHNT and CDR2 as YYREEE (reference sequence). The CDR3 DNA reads TGTGCCAGCAGCCTGGCGGGAGTAGCCGAGACCCAGTACTTC. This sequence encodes CASSLAGVAETQYF.

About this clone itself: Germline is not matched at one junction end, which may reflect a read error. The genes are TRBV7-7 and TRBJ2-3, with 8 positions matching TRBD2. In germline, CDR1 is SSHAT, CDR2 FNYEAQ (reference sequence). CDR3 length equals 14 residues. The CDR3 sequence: CASSSSGGSDTQYF. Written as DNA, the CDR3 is TGTGCTAGCAGCTCCAGCGGGGGCTCAGATACGCAGTATTTT.

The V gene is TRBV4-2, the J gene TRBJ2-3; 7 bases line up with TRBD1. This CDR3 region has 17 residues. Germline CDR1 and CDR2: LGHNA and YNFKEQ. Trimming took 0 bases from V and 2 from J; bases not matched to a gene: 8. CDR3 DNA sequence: TGTGCCAGCAGCCAAGAGCCGCACACAGGGGACACAGATACGCAGTATTTT. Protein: CASSQEPHTGDTDTQYF.

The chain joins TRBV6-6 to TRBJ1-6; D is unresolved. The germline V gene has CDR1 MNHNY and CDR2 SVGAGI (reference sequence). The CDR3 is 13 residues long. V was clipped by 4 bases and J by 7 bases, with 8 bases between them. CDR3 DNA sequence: TGTGCCAGCAGTTCCCCGGAGAATTCACCCCTCCACTTT. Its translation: CASSSPENSPLHF.

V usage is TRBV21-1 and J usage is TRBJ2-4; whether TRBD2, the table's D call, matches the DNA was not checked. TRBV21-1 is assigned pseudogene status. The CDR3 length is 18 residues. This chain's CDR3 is CASRFGTSGGVAKNIQYF. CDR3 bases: TGTGCCAGCCGCTTTGGGACTAGCGGGGGAGTAGCCAAAAACATTCAGTACTTC.

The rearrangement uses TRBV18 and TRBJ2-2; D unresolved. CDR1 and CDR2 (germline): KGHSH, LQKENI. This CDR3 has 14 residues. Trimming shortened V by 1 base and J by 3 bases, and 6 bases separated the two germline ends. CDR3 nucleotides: TGTGCCAGCTCACCACGTTCGGACACCGGGGAGCTGTTTTTT. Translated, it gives CASSPRSDTGELFF.

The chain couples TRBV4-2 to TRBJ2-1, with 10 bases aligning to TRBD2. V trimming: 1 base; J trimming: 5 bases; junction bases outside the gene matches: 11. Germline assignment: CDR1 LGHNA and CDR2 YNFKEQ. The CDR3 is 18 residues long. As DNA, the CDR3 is TGTGCCAGCAGCCAAGTAGCTATCCAACTAGCGGGAAACAATGAGCAGTTCTTC. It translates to CASSQVAIQLAGNNEQFF.

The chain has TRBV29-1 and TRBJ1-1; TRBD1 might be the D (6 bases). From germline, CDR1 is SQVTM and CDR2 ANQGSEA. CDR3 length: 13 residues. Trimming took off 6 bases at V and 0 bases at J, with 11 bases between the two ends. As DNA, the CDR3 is TGCAGCGTAACAGGGTCCATGAACACTGAAGCTTTCTTT. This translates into CSVTGSMNTEAFF.

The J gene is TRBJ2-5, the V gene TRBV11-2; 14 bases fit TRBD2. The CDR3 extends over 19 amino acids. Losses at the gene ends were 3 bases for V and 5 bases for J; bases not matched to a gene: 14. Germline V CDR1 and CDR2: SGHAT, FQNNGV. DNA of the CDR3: TGTGCCAGCAGCTTGGACCTAAGGACTAGCGGGAGGAGGTCGGAGACCCAGTACTTC. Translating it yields CASSLDLRTSGRRSETQYF.

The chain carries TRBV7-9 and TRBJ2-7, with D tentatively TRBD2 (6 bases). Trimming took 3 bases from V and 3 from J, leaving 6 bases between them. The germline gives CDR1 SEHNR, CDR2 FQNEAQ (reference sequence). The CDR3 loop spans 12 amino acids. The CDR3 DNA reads TGTGCCAGCAGCTTTAGCGGCTACGAGCAGTACTTC. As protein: CASSFSGYEQYF.

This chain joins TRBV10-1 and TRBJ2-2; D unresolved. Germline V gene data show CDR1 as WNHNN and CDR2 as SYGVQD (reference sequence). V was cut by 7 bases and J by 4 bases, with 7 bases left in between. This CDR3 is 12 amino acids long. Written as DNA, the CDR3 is TGCGCCAGCACGAGCCCCACCGGGGAGCTGTTTTTT. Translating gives CASTSPTGELFF.

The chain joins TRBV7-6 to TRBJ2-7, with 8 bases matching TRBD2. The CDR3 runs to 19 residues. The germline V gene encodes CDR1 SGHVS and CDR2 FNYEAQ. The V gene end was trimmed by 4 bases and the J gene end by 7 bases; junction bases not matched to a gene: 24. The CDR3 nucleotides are TGTGCCAGCAGCTCCCGAACTCAAGCGGGGGCCGCCCTCGCGGGGGAGCAGTACTTC. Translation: CASSSRTQAGAALAGEQYF. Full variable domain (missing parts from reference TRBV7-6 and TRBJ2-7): GAGVSQSPRYKVTKRGQDVALRCDPISGHVSLYWYRQALGQGPEFLTYFNYEAQQDKSGLPNDRFSAERPEGSISTLTIQRTEQRDSAMYRCASSSRTQAGAALAGEQYFGPGTRLTVT.

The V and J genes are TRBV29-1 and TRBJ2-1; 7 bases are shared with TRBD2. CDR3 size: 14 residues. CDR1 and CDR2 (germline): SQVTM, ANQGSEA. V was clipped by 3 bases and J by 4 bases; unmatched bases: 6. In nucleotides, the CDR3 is TGCAGCGTTGATCGAGCGGGGCATTACAATGAGCAGTTCTTC. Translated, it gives CSVDRAGHYNEQFF.

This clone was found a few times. The CDR3 here is CASSEFLAGTREQFF. The CDR3 coding sequence is TGTGCCAGCAGTGAATTCCTAGCGGGGACACGAGAGCAGTTCTTC. The genes are TRBV2 and TRBJ2-1, with 9 bases identical to TRBD2. From germline, CDR1 is SNHLY and CDR2 FYNNEI. Trimming cost V 2 bases and J 10 bases; bases outside gene matches: 9. The CDR3 runs 15 residues. Variable domain in full (rest from reference TRBV2 and TRBJ2-1): EPEVTQTPSHQVTQMGQEVILRCVPISNHLYFYWYRQILGQKVEFLVSFYNNEISEKSEIFDDQFSVERPDGSNFTLKIRSTKLEDSAMYFCASSEFLAGTREQFFGPGTRLTVL.

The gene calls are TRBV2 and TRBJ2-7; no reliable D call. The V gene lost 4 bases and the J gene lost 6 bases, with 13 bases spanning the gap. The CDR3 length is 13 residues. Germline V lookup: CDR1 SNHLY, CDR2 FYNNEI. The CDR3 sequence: CASSGSRSGEQYF. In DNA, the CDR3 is TGTGCCAGCAGTGGATCCCGATCGGGCGAGCAGTACTTC. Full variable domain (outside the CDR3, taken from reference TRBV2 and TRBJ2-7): EPEVTQTPSHQVTQMGQEVILRCVPISNHLYFYWYRQILGQKVEFLVSFYNNEISEKSEIFDDQFSVERPDGSNFTLKIRSTKLEDSAMYFCASSGSRSGEQYFGPGTRLTVT.

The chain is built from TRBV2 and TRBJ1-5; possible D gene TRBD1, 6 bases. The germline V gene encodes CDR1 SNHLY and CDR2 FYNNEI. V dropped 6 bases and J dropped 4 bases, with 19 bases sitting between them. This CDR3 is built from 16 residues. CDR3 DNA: TGTGCCAGCAGCGCCTTGGGGCAGGGGAAAAATCAGCCCCAGCATTTT. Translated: CASSALGQGKNQPQHF.

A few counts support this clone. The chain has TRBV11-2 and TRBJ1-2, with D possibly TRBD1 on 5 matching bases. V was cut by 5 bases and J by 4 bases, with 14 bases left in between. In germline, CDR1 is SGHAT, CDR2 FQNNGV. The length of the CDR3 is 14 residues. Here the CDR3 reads CASSGGGDLYGYTF. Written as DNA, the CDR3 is TGTGCCAGCAGCGGGGGGGGAGATCTCTATGGCTACACCTTC.

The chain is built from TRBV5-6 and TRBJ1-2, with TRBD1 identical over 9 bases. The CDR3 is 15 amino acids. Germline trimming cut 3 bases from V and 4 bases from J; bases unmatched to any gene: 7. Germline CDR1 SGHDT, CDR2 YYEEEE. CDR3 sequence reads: CASSSDTGGVYGYTF. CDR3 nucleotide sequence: TGTGCCAGCAGCTCCGATACAGGGGGCGTCTATGGCTACACCTTC. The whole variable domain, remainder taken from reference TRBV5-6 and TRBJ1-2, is DAGVTQSPTHLIKTRGQQVTLRCSPKSGHDTVSWYQQALGQGPQFIFQYYEEEERQRGNFPDRFSGHQFPNYSSELNVNALLLGDSALYLCASSSDTGGVYGYTFGSGTRLTVV.

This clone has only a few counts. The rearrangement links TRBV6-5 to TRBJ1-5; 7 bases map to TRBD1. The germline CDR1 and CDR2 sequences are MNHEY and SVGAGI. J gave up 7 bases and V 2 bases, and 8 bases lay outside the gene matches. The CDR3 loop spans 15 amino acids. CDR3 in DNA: TGTGCCAGCAGTTACAAACAGGGGAGTAACCAGCCCCAGCATTTT. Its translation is CASSYKQGSNQPQHF.

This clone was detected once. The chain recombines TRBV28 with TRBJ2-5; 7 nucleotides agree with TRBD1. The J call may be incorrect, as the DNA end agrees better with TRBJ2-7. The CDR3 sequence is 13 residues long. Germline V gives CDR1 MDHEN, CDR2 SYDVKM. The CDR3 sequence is CASSVSTGTEQYF. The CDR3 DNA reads TGTGCCAGCAGTGTGTCGACAGGGACCGAGCAGTACTTC.

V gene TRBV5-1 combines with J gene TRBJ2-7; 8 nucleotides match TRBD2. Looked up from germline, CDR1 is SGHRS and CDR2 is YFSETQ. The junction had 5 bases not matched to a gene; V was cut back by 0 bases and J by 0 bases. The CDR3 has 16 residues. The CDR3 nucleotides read TGCGCCAGCAGCTTGGCCGGCGGGGGGAGCTCCTACGAGCAGTACTTC. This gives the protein CASSLAGGGSSYEQYF.